A single count supports the clone carrying this T cell receptor beta chain. This record belongs to a study of blood T cell repertoires in COVID-19. Across the study: COVID-19 samples, acute and convalescent, were from the United States, Italy and Spain. In each case, the material was cDNA or gDNA derived from T cells, B-cell-depleted T cells, or PBMCs.

Per the study methods: Reference gene primer amplification gave nucleated cell count estimates. The repertoire was sequenced with immunoSEQ multiplex PCR; TCRdb's copy has only in-frame clones and lacks some. V and J calls plus clone size are reproduced from that table; the DNA served to infer D and trimming. This table holds approximately 250,000 clones, 80% to 90% found once. Cohort allocation depended upon clinical history that participants reported. The sequenced material came from PBMCs or T cells enriched from blood (not recorded which). This receptor was taken from a man aged 30 to 45 with acute COVID-19.

The CDR3 region is CASSSWGYTDTQYF. The CDR3 DNA reads TGTGCCAGCAGCTCGTGGGGCTATACAGATACGCAGTATTTT. The V and J genes are TRBV5-4 and TRBJ2-3; tentative D call: TRBD1 (5 bases). Per the germline V gene, CDR1 is SGHNT and CDR2 is YYREEE (reference sequence). V lost 3 bases to trimming and J lost 3 bases, with 11 bases between them. The CDR3 is made up of 14 amino acids.